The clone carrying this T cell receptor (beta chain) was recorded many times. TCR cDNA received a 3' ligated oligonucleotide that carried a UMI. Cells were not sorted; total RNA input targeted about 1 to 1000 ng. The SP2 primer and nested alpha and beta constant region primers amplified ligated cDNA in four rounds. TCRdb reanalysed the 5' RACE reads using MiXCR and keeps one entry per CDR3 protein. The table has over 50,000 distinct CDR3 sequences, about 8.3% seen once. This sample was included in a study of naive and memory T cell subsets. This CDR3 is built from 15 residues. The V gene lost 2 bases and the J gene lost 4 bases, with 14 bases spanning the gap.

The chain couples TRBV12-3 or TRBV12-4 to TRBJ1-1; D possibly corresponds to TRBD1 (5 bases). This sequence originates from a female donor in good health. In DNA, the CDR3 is TGTGCCAGCAGTTTACTTAGTCTGGGGGGCACTGAAGCTTTCTTT. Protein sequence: CASSLLSLGGTEAFF.